This T cell receptor beta chain comes out of a study of identical twins. The table lists this clonotype with a few counts. Germline V gene sequence: CDR1 SGDLS, CDR2 YYNGEE. The CDR3 consists of 14 residues. Between the trimmed V and J ends, which lost 4 bases and 3 bases, there was a span of 14 bases. Using its own MiXCR run on the 5' RACE reads, TCRdb lists one record per CDR3 protein. The top ten clones hold roughly 13% of a sample with hundreds of thousands of distinct CDR3 sequences, 15% to 20% of them seen once. These records were also assigned to another study, of T cells expressing NK-cell markers.

The sequence derives from a young woman in good health. The chain has TRBV9 and TRBJ2-7, with TRBD1 as a possible D gene (6 bases). Sequencing was done on a sample of PBMCs. The CDR3, as DNA: TGTGCCAGCAGCTCCCGACAGGAAGACTACGAGCAGTACTTC. The encoded protein is CASSSRQEDYEQYF.